Listed below are T cell receptor beta chains from one sample, sequenced in a study of cytomegalovirus exposure and HLA in healthy donors. Libraries were prepared by immunoSEQ multiplex PCR; TCRdb keeps only in-frame clonotypes and omits some of them. The sample has around 170,000 clones, about four fifths seen once. Sequenced material: PBMCs. These receptors all stem from a woman between 45 and 60 years old in good health and CMV-seropositive. Both conserved end residues are part of each CDR3. Some rows have no size entry. The others give once, few or many, or a class for an expanded clone.

. TRBV5-5 CASSTNRGQGDTQYF
. TRBV7-9 CASRPTAGNTIYF
. TRBV6-5 CASSRTGGKTEAFF
. TRBV2 CASRGGQESYEQYF
. TRBV18 CASSLRTGEYGYTF
. TRBV27 CASSSGQLMGETQYF
. TRBV7-9 CSSSSRGGQGLVQYF
. TRBV29-1 CSVDGGQGGGYTF
. TRBV19 CASSITRETEAFF
. TRBV18 CASSSSPRRDSADSPLHF
. TRBV10-3 CAISDPDRADGELFF
. TRBV7-9 CASSSSGDTEAFF
. TRBV14 CASSSRTSGGLDEQFF
. TRBV2 CASSEDGGVGYEQYF
. TRBV7-6 CASSLAQTGGQETQYF
once TRBV19 CASSQSGANVLTF
. TRBV4-1 CASSQEEARGSGANVLTF
. TRBV5-5 CASSLLAGGLEQFF
. TRBV6-1 CASSGSLSNQPQHF
. TRBV7-2 CASSRNTQETQYF
. TRBV2 CASGGDRSSNQPQHF
. TRBV18 CASSPQAGNSGNTIYF
. TRBV5-1 CASSLGELYNSPLHF
. TRBV6-1 CASSQGGKNIQYF
. TRBV9 CASSVSGDGRETQYF
. TRBV25-1 CASSKDRKGSYEKLFF
. TRBV10-3 CAISTFRGGPGADTQYF
. TRBV28 CASSLRPQGYSNQPQHF
. TRBV9 CASSETGDANTGELFF
. TRBV7-3 CASSQTSGGINTGELFF
few TRBV6-1 CASSEARGGTNEKLFF
few TRBV5-6 CASSLGQYSPLHF
. TRBV6-6 CASITQGAIEAFF
few TRBV2 CASSTAPGGPTNEKLFF
. TRBV5-1 CASSLIGTANEKLFF
. TRBV5-1 CASSSQGGNTEAFF
. TRBV7-8 CASSLTGDNEQYF
. TRBV28 CASSFPRPGTQHF
. TRBV18 CASSPAEMNTEAFF
. TRBV4-2 CASSQEDPGRYGYTF
. TRBV9 CASSASGGVGTEAFF
. TRBV6-6 CASSTGAGNTIYF
. TRBV2 CASSGDREETQYF
. TRBV6-1 CASSWTGVNQPQHF
. TRBV5-8 CASSLGQVYEAFF
few TRBV5-4 CASSWGTGANYGYTF
. TRBV15 CATSRRDTEAFF
. TRBV9 CASSPRTAYQETQYF
. TRBV30 CAWRTGDNTEAFF
. TRBV2 CASSGQGNEQFF
few TRBV14 CASSLSGGAYNEQFF